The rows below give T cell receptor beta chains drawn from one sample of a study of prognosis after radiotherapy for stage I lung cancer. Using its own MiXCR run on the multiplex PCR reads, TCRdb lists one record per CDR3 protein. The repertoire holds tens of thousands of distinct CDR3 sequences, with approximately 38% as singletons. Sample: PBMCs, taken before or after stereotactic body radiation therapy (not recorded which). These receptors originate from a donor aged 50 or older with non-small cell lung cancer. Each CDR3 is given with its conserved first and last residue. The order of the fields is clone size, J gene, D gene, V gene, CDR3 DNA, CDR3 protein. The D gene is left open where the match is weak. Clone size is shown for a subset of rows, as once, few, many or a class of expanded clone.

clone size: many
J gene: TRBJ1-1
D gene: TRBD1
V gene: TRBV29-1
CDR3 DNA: TGCAGCGTTGAGGGACAGGGGGCTGAAGCTTTCTTT
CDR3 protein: CSVEGQGAEAFF

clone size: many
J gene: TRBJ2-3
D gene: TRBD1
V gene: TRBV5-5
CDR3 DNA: TGTGCCAGCAGCCCTAAACCGGGACAGGGGGCTACAGATACGCAGTATTTT
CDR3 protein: CASSPKPGQGATDTQYF

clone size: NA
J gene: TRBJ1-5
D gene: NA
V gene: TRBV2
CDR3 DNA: TGTGCCAGCAGTGAGTTGGAGGCAGCCGGCAATCAGCCCCAGCATTTT
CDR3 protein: CASSELEAAGNQPQHF

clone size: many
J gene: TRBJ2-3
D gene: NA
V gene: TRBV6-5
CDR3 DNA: TGTGCCAGCGGTTACCAGGGAATCGCAGATACGCAGTATTTT
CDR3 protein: CASGYQGIADTQYF

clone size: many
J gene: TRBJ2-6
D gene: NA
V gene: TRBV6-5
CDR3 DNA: TGTGCCAGCAGTTCCAGGGCGGTAGGGGCCAACGTCCTGACTTTC
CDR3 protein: CASSSRAVGANVLTF

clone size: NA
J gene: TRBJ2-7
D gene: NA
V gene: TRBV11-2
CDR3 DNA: TGTGCCAGCTCTAGGCCGGGACATCCCTACGAGCAGTACTTC
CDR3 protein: CASSRPGHPYEQYF

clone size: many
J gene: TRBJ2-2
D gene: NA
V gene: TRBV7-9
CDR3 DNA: TGTGCCAGCAGCTTAGCATTTTCCTACACCGGGGAGCTGTTTTTT
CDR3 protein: CASSLAFSYTGELFF

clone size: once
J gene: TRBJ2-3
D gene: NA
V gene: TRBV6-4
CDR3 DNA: TGTGCCAGCAGTGACTCGGAGGGCACAGATACGCAGTATTTT
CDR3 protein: CASSDSEGTDTQYF

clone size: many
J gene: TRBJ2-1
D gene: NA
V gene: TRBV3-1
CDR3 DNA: TGTGCCAGCAGCCAAGAAGCCCTAGCTTACAATGAGCAGTTCTTC
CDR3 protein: CASSQEALAYNEQFF

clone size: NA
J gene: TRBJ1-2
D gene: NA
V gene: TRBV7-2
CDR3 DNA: TGTGCCAGCAGTGCTCGGACAGTGAACTATGGCTACACCTTC
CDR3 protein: CASSARTVNYGYTF

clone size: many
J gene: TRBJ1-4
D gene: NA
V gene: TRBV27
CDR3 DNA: TGTGCCAGCAGTTTAGCAACTAATGAAAAACTGTTTTTT
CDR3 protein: CASSLATNEKLFF

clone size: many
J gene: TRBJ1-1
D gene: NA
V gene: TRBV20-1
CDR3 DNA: TGCAGTGCCTTAGACAGGTTAAACACTGAAGCTTTCTTT
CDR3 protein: CSALDRLNTEAFF

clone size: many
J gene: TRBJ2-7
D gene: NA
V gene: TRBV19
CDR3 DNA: TGTGCCAGTAGTATAGGGAGGGAGTCCGACGAGCAGTACTTC
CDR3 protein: CASSIGRESDEQYF

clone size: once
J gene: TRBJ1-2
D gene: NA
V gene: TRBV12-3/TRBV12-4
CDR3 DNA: TGTGCCAGCAGTTCCCGACTGGGGAACTATGGCTACACCTTC
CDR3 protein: CASSSRLGNYGYTF

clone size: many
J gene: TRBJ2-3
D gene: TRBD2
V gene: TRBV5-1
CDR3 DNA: TGCGCCAGCAGCTTGGACGGCGGGGGTACAGATACGCAGTATTTT
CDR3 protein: CASSLDGGGTDTQYF

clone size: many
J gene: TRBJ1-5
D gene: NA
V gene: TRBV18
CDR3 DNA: TGTGCCAGCTCAACGGAAAGCAATAGCAATCAGCCCCAGCATTTT
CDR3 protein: CASSTESNSNQPQHF